The clone carrying this TCR beta chain showed up many times. How the authors handled the data: Reference gene primers were amplified, and this amplification served to estimate nucleated cell counts. Profiled with immunoSEQ multiplex PCR; TCRdb holds only in-frame clones, not every one. The DNA was the basis for D and trimming; V, J and clone size are from that table. Here the sample spans approximately 500,000 clones, approximately 88% being singletons. The data were taken from a study of blood T cell repertoires in COVID-19. One Seattle source followed patients from active infection through their disease course. The CDR3 spans 14 residues. V gave up 5 bases and J gave up 7 bases; unmatched junction bases: 8. Germline CDR1 and CDR2: LNHDA and SQIVND (reference sequence).

The TCR was taken from a woman aged 50 to 65 with COVID-19, enrolled during active disease. The gene calls are TRBV19 and TRBJ1-5; 7 bases align to TRBD1. Input material: peripheral blood. The DNA for the CDR3 is TGTGCCAGTAGTCCCTACAGGGGACAGCAGCCCCAGCATTTT. Residues: CASSPYRGQQPQHF.